This TCR beta chain stems from a study of blood T cell repertoires in COVID-19. Overall study context: Sources were T cells, B-cell-depleted T cells, or PBMCs; the material itself was cDNA or gDNA.

Germline V lookup: CDR1 ENHRY, CDR2 SYGVKD. The CDR3 extends over 15 amino acids. Trimming took 2 bases from V and 6 from J, leaving 16 bases between them. Original analysis: How many nucleated cells were present was estimated from reference gene primer amplification. TCRdb keeps only in-frame clones here, not all; method: immunoSEQ multiplex PCR. That table is the source of V, J and clone size, and D and trimming were worked out from the DNA. The sample includes 110,000 or so clones, about 76% of them seen just once. The chain carries TRBV10-3 and TRBJ1-2, with D possibly matching TRBD1 (6 bases). The sample taken for sequencing was peripheral blood. The sequence was collected from an elderly man with acute or convalescent COVID-19. Here the CDR3 DNA reads TGTGCCATCAGTGAGGCAACGTTACAGGGAAATGGCTACACCTTC. Amino acid sequence: CAISEATLQGNGYTF.